These 3 T cell receptor beta chains were all obtained from the same sample, sequenced in a study of persistence of HIV-infected CD4 T cells. What these receptors recognize is not known. Nonspecific anti-CD3/anti-CD28 bead stimulation represents the broad CD4+ T cell repertoire. CD4+ T cells upregulating both CD40 ligand and CD69 were sorted as responding cells. This was the immunoSEQ version 4 assay in survey mode. TCRdb's table, derived via immunoSEQ multiplex PCR, lists solely in-frame clones and lacks some. This table holds about 45,000 clones, about nine tenths found once. The material sequenced was CD4+ T cells sorted from PBMCs after approximately 19-hour stimulation, taken from a patient who received antiretroviral therapy. The receptors come from an adult woman with HIV who was CMV-seropositive.

This clone was recorded a few times. DNA of the CDR3: TGTGCCAGAAGCCCAGACAGGGGAGAAATGAACACTGAAGCTTTCTTT. Protein product: CARSPDRGEMNTEAFF. V and J are TRBV5-3 and TRBJ1-1; 8 bases are shared with TRBD1. TRBV5-3 is an ORF, with its function uncertain. CDR3 length equals 16 residues. The V gene end was trimmed by 4 bases and the J gene end by 0 bases; junction bases not matched to a gene: 8.

This rearrangement joins TRBV4-2 to TRBJ2-3; TRBD1 might be the D (5 bases). The V end was cut by 1 base, the J end by 1 base, with 15 bases between. This CDR3 region has 17 residues. CDR1 is LGHNA, CDR2 YNFKEQ, per germline. CDR3 sequence: CASSQVGVGLRTDTQYF. CDR3 bases: TGTGCCAGCAGCCAAGTAGGGGTTGGGCTCCGCACAGATACGCAGTATTTT.

The rearrangement joins TRBV28 to TRBJ1-1; no clear D. The CDR3 runs 12 residues. CDR1 MDHEN and CDR2 SYDVKM come from the germline V gene. Trimming removed 3 bases at V and 7 bases at J, with 9 bases between. The CDR3 loop is CASSLLKGEAFF. The DNA of the CDR3 is TGTGCCAGCAGTTTGTTGAAGGGTGAAGCTTTCTTT.